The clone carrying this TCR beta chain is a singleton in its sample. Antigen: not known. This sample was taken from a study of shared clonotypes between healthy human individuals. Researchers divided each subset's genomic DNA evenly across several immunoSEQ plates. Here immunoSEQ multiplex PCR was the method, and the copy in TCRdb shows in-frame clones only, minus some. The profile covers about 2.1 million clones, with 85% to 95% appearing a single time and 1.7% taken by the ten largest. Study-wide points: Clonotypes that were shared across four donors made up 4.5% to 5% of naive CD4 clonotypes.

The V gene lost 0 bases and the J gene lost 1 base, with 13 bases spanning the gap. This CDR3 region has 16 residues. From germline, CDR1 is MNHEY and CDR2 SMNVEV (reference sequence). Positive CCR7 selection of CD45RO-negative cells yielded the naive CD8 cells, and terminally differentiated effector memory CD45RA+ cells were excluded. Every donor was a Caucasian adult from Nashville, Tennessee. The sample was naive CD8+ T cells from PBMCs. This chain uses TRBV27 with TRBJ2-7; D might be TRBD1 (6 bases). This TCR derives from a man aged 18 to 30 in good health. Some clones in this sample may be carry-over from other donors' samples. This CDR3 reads CASSLSRGTLSYEQYF. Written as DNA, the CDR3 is TGTGCCAGCAGTTTATCCAGAGGGACATTATCCTACGAGCAGTACTTC.